This passage covers 27 T cell receptor beta chains from one sample sequenced in a study of T cells after yellow fever vaccination (dated by TCRdb to the late 2010s). According to the study, the label for this sample's treatment or condition signals: live attenuated yellow fever vaccine strain. Libraries were constructed by 5' RACE. Sequenced on an Illumina NovaSeq 6000. Clones were called with MiXCR by TCRdb after fastp trimmed the public reads at Q25, and only in-frame beta chains were retained. Under each unique CDR3 protein, matching rows form one entry showing the most common genes and DNA. The sample includes 300,000 to 400,000 distinct CDR3 sequences, with approximately 13% observed a single time. Together, the top ten hold roughly 3.1% of the sample. Specimen: CD4+ T cells sorted from PBMCs, collected 15 days after the yellow fever booster vaccination. Receptors were obtained from a man younger than 35 who received the YFV17D yellow fever vaccine.

The chain links TRBV27 to TRBJ2-7, with D possibly matching TRBD2 (7 bases). Trimming cost V 4 bases and J 1 base, with 17 bases left between them. The CDR3 has 16 amino acids. Germline loops: CDR1 MNHEY, CDR2 SMNVEV (reference sequence). The DNA of the CDR3 is TGTGCCAGCAGTTCCCTGCCGGGGGGCAGGTCCTACGAGCAGTACTTC. Its translation is CASSSLPGGRSYEQYF.

This clonotype came up a few times. The rearrangement links TRBV19 to TRBJ2-7; 8 bases match TRBD1. The CDR3 has 17 residues. Germline V gives CDR1 LNHDA, CDR2 SQIVND (reference sequence). Unmatched junction bases numbered 15, after V lost 5 bases and J lost 3 bases. CDR3 amino acids: CASSSLDRAPLLYEQYF. Here the CDR3 DNA reads TGTGCCAGTAGTTCGTTGGACAGGGCGCCTCTCCTCTACGAGCAGTACTTC.

This clonotype has a handful of counts. The CDR3 loop reads CASSGGAAVGLNYGYTF. The DNA of the CDR3 is TGTGCCAGCAGTGGGGGAGCAGCCGTCGGCTTAAACTATGGCTACACCTTC. The chain combines TRBV12-3 or TRBV12-4 with TRBJ1-2, with D perhaps matching TRBD1 (5 bases). Trimming took 5 bases from V and 2 from J, leaving 21 bases between them. The CDR3 is 17 residues long.

The sample holds a few counts of this clonotype. The V gene is TRBV28, the J gene TRBJ2-2; D is uncertain. The CDR3 totals 11 residues. Germline-derived CDR1 and CDR2 are MDHEN and SYDVKM. V was clipped by 5 bases and J by 7 bases, with 5 bases between them. The CDR3 loop is CASSMYGELFF. The CDR3 nucleotides read TGTGCCAGCAGTATGTACGGGGAGCTGTTTTTT.

This clonotype was seen a few times. The J gene is TRBJ2-2, the V gene TRBV23-1; either TRBD1 or TRBD2 may fit D (5 bases each). TRBV23-1 is annotated as an ORF whose role is uncertain. V lost 0 bases and J lost 0, with 8 bases in between. The CDR3 length is 16 residues. In DNA, the CDR3 is TGCGCCAGCAGTCAATCGAGGGACGCGAACACCGGGGAGCTGTTTTTT. It codes for CASSQSRDANTGELFF.

V usage is TRBV2 and J usage is TRBJ2-7; no clear D. V was pared by 7 bases and J by 6 bases, with 10 bases between. Germline assignment: CDR1 SNHLY and CDR2 FYNNEI. The CDR3 covers 11 residues. CDR3 sequence (DNA): TGTGCCAGCACCGGCCGGTTCGAGCAGTACTTC. Its translation is CASTGRFEQYF.

This clonotype has more than one count but fewer than ten. The rearrangement uses TRBV20-1 and TRBJ2-3, with D tentatively TRBD2 (6 bases). The CDR3 has 14 amino acids. Trimming removed 0 bases from V and 2 bases from J, with 9 bases in between. The germline V gene encodes CDR1 DFQATT and CDR2 SNEGSKA (reference sequence). CDR3 coding DNA: TGCAGTGCTAGAGACGGGGGACTCACAGATACGCAGTATTTT. Translation gives CSARDGGLTDTQYF.

Worth noting for this clonotype: A read error may produce the germline difference seen at one junction end. The chain carries TRBV20-1 and TRBJ1-2; TRBD1 agrees at 7 bases. Germline V CDR1 and CDR2: DFQATT, SNEGSKA (reference sequence). This CDR3 is built from 13 residues. The chain's CDR3 is CRAIRTGRQGYTF. In DNA, the CDR3 is TGCAGAGCTATAAGGACAGGTCGGCAGGGCTACACCTTC.

This clonotype was counted a few times. The chain recombines TRBV11-3 with TRBJ1-2, with D possibly TRBD1 on 5 matching bases. V was clipped by 4 bases and J by 6 bases, with 21 bases between them. The CDR3 has 16 residues. Germline lookup yields CDR1 SGHNT and CDR2 YENEEA. The CDR3 DNA reads as TGTGCCAGCAGCTGGGGCGACCCCTCCAACCTGGATGGCTACACCTTC. Translating it yields CASSWGDPSNLDGYTF.

The rearrangement links TRBV6-1 to TRBJ2-1; 9 bases fit TRBD2. This CDR3 is built from 13 residues. The germline CDR1 and CDR2 sequences are MNHNS and SASEGT. V was pared by 4 bases and J by 14 bases, with 9 bases of the junction left unmatched. This CDR3 reads CASSVDLAGHEFF. The DNA for the CDR3 is TGTGCCAGCAGTGTAGATCTAGCGGGGCACGAGTTCTTC.

The chain recombines TRBV4-1 with TRBJ2-7, with TRBD1 identical over 8 bases. V shed 0 bases and J 7 bases; nucleotides not matched to a gene: 14. Germline CDR1 reads MGHRA; CDR2 reads YSYEKL. The CDR3 loop spans 17 amino acids. For the CDR3, the DNA is TGCGCCAGCAGCCAAGAAGAGGGTAGGAGACAGGGGTGGGAGCAGTACTTC. Amino acid sequence: CASSQEEGRRQGWEQYF.

V and J are TRBV2 and TRBJ2-5, with unresolved D. CDR3 length: 11 residues. Germline V gene data show CDR1 as SNHLY and CDR2 as FYNNEI. Trimming left V 9 bases short and J 9 bases short, with 14 bases between. CDR3 in DNA: TGTGCCAGTCTTTTTACGGAATCCCAGTACTTC. It encodes CASLFTESQYF.

V is TRBV10-3 and J is TRBJ1-1; a weak D match, TRBD1 (5 bases). Trimming cost V 11 bases and J 1 base, with 20 bases left between them. Germline V lookup: CDR1 ENHRY, CDR2 SYGVKD. CDR3 length: 15 residues. Here the CDR3 DNA reads TGTGCCTCGGACGGGGGAAGGAGGGGGAACACTGAAGCTTTCTTT. This encodes CASDGGRRGNTEAFF.

This clonotype turned up a few times. This chain uses TRBV2 with TRBJ1-2; possibly TRBD1 for D (6 bases). CDR3 length: 13 residues. Trimming removed 7 bases at V and 7 bases at J, with 16 bases between. CDR1 is SNHLY and CDR2 is FYNNEI in the germline V gene. The chain's CDR3 is CASNVRGESGYTF. The CDR3 coding sequence is TGTGCCAGCAATGTAAGGGGGGAGTCTGGCTACACCTTC.

This clonotype was detected only a few times. This sequence joins TRBV20-1 and TRBJ1-1; D is unclear. Trimming shortened V by 0 bases and J by 4 bases, and 9 bases separated the two germline ends. Per the germline V gene, CDR1 is DFQATT and CDR2 is SNEGSKA (reference sequence). The CDR3 consists of 13 residues. CDR3 nucleotides: TGCAGTGCTAGAGAGGGTTGGGGCACTGAAGCTTTCTTT. Residues: CSAREGWGTEAFF.

This clonotype was counted only a few times. This chain uses TRBV6-2 or TRBV6-3 with TRBJ2-1; D is perhaps TRBD1 (6 bases). Per germline, CDR1 MNHEY and CDR2 SVGEGT. The V and J ends lost 2 bases and 10 bases respectively, with 15 bases between them. There are 14 residues in the CDR3. The CDR3 region is CASSYPWQGTEQFF. CDR3 bases: TGTGCCAGCAGTTACCCGTGGCAGGGGACCGAGCAGTTCTTC.

The table lists this clonotype with a few counts. The rearrangement joins TRBV24-1 to TRBJ2-5; 8 bases map to TRBD1. V lost 4 bases to trimming and J lost 1 base; unmatched junction nucleotides: 1. The CDR3 consists of 14 residues. CDR1 KGHDR and CDR2 SFDVKD come from the germline V gene. The CDR3: CATSEQGGQETQYF. The DNA for the CDR3 is TGTGCCACCAGTGAACAGGGGGGCCAAGAGACCCAGTACTTC.

This clonotype was seen more than once but under ten times. The rearrangement links TRBV7-9 to TRBJ2-5, with TRBD1 matching 8 bases. The germline gives CDR1 SEHNR, CDR2 FQNEAQ (reference sequence). This CDR3 contains 14 residues. With V trimmed by 5 bases and J by 5 bases, 7 bases remained unmatched. The CDR3: CASSRQGIGETQYF. The CDR3 region has the DNA TGTGCCAGCAGCCGACAGGGGATCGGGGAGACCCAGTACTTC.

The chain employs TRBV20-1 and TRBJ2-1, with 10 nucleotides matching TRBD1. The J segment lost 4 bases and the V segment lost 1 base, leaving 4 bases of the junction unmatched. The CDR3 loop spans 15 amino acids. The germline V gene has CDR1 DFQATT and CDR2 SNEGSKA (reference sequence). This CDR3 is CSARGGQGTYNEQFF. The CDR3 DNA follows: TGCAGTGCTAGAGGGGGACAGGGGACTTACAATGAGCAGTTCTTC.

This sequence joins TRBV6-6 and TRBJ1-5, with TRBD1 as a possible D gene (5 bases). V lost 0 bases and J 4 bases, leaving 13 bases between the germline ends. This CDR3 has 16 amino acids. The germline V gene encodes CDR1 MNHNY and CDR2 SVGAGI (reference sequence). The CDR3, as DNA: TGTGCCAGCAGTTACTCCCCTTTTCAGGGAAATCAGCCCCAGCATTTT. Amino acid sequence: CASSYSPFQGNQPQHF.

V and J are TRBV20-1 and TRBJ1-6; TRBD1 aligns across 7 bases. The germline gives CDR1 DFQATT, CDR2 SNEGSKA (reference sequence). V dropped 0 bases and J dropped 10; count of bases not matched to a gene: 9. The CDR3 is 15 amino acids. This CDR3 is CSARDARQGRSPLHF. As DNA, the CDR3 is TGCAGTGCTAGAGATGCGAGACAGGGTCGATCACCCCTCCACTTT.

This clonotype was seen a handful of times. The rearrangement uses TRBV7-2 and TRBJ2-3; TRBD2 matches 11 bases. The CDR3 runs to 18 residues. CDR1 SGHTA and CDR2 FQGNSA come from the germline V gene. The V segment lost 5 bases and the J segment 5 bases; nucleotides outside the gene matches: 15. The CDR3: CASSPIIAGGPFIDTQYF. Here the CDR3 DNA reads TGTGCCAGCAGCCCCATAATAGCGGGGGGGCCTTTTATAGATACGCAGTATTTT.

This clonotype was counted only a few times. V and J are TRBV9 and TRBJ2-7, with TRBD2 matching 10 bases. V lost 4 bases and J lost 5; bases outside the gene matches: 6. This CDR3 spans 14 amino acids. The germline gives CDR1 SGDLS, CDR2 YYNGEE. The CDR3 spells CASSSSGGANEQYV. In nucleotides, the CDR3 is TGTGCCAGCAGCTCCAGCGGGGGGGCCAACGAGCAGTACGTC.

This clonotype showed up just a few times. This sequence joins TRBV7-9 and TRBJ2-3; 13 nucleotides align to TRBD2. The CDR3 is 18 amino acids. The germline CDR1 and CDR2 sequences are SEHNR and FQNEAQ (reference sequence). Trimming took 4 bases from V and 0 from J; bases not matched to a gene: 7. The CDR3 DNA follows: TGTGCCAGCAGCTCCCCGGGACTAGCGGGGAAGAGCACAGATACGCAGTATTTT. Protein sequence: CASSSPGLAGKSTDTQYF.

The CDR3, as DNA: TGTGCCAGCAGCTCACGGGGGGGGACGCTTCCCCTCCACTTT. Amino acid sequence: CASSSRGGTLPLHF. The rearrangement uses TRBV6-5 and TRBJ1-6, with D possibly matching TRBD1 (5 bases). Germline CDR1 reads MNHEY; CDR2 reads SVGAGI. The V and J ends lost 6 bases and 13 bases respectively, with 19 bases between them. The CDR3 sequence is 14 residues long.

This clonotype occurred a few times. The chain employs TRBV5-1 and TRBJ1-1; D may be TRBD1 (6 bases). The CDR3 has 13 residues. Trimming cost V 3 bases and J 4 bases, with 10 bases left between them. CDR1 and CDR2 from the germline V gene are SGHRS and YFSETQ. CDR3 in amino acids: CASSSGVSTEAFF. CDR3 bases: TGCGCCAGCAGCTCAGGGGTTAGCACTGAAGCTTTCTTT.

The chain uses TRBV7-9 and TRBJ1-1; 8 bases map to TRBD1. V shed 5 bases and J 7 bases; nucleotides not matched to a gene: 6. The CDR3 contains 13 residues. Germline CDR1 and CDR2: SEHNR and FQNEAQ (reference sequence). The chain's CDR3 is CASSGQGWGEAFF. The CDR3 bases are TGTGCCAGCAGCGGACAGGGTTGGGGTGAAGCTTTCTTT. Full variable domain (remainder filled in from reference TRBV7-9 and TRBJ1-1): DTGVSQNPRHKITKRGQNVTFRCDPISEHNRLYWYRQTLGQGPEFLTYFQNEAQLEKSRLLSDRFSAERPKGSFSTLEIQRTEQGDSAMYLCASSGQGWGEAFFGQGTRLTVV.